The source of this T cell receptor beta chain is a study of human T cells and chemical hapten exposure. Unique molecular identifiers were linked by the library to individual cDNA molecules. In the original workflow: Sequenced samples showed a median of 95,638 TCRs each, with counts running from around 20,000 to 690,000. MiXCR, run by TCRdb on the RACE reads, gives a single entry per CDR3 protein. The V and J calls reflect TCRdb's pipeline rather than the authors' work. The sample includes roughly 100,000 distinct CDR3 sequences, about 8.7% of them seen just once. A few counts support this clonotype. Its target is unknown. Time point indicated: healthy volunteer bleed at 2 weeks. Whole blood that had not been fractionated was the source of extracted total RNA. This CDR3 spans 13 amino acids. The germline V gene encodes CDR1 DFQATT and CDR2 SNEGSKA (reference sequence). V lost 3 bases to trimming and J lost 5 bases, with 13 bases between them.

Study-wide results and limits: The number of TCRs over 1 in 1000 frequency stayed unchanged after DPC.

The chain is built from TRBV20-1 and TRBJ1-1; unclear D gene. The sample was whole blood. The sequence was collected from a female donor in good health. Some clones in this sample may be carry-over from other donors' samples. The CDR3 sequence: CSASLGMGTEAFF. The DNA for the CDR3 is TGCAGTGCTAGCCTGGGCATGGGGACTGAAGCTTTCTTT.